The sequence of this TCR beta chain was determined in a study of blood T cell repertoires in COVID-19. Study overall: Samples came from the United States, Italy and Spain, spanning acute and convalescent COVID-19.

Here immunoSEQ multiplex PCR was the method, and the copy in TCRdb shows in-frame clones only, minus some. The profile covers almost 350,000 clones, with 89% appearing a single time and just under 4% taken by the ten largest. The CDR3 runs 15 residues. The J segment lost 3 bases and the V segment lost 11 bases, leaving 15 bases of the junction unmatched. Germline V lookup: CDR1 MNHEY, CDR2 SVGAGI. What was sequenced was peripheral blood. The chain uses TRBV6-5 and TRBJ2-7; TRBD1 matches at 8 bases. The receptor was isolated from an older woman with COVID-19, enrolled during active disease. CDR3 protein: CAAQRSADRDYEQYF. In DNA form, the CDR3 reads TGTGCCGCCCAACGCAGTGCGGACAGGGACTACGAGCAGTACTTC.